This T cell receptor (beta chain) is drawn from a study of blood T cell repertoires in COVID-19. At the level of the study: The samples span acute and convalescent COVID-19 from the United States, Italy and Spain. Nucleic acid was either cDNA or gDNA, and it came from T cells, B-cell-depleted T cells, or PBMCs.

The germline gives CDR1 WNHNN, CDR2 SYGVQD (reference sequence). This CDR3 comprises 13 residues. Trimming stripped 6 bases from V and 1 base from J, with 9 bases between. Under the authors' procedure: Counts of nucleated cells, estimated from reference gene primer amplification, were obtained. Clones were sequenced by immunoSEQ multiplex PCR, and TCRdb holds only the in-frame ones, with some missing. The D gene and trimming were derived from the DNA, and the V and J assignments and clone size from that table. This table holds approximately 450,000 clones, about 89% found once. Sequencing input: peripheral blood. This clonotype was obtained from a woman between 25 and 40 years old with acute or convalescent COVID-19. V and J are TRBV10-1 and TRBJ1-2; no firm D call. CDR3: CASSSHINYGYTF. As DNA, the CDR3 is TGCGCCAGCAGCTCACATATTAACTATGGCTACACCTTC.